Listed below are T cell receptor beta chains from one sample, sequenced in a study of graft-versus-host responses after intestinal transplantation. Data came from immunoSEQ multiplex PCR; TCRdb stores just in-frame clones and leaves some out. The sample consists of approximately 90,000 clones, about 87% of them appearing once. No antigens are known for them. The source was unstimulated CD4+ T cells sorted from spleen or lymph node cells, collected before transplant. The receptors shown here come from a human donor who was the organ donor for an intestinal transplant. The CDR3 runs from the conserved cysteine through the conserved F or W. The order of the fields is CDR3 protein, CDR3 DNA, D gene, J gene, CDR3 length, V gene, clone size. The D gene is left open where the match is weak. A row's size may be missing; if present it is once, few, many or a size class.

CDR3aa: CASSDRTGPGELFF
CDR3nt: TGTGCTAGCAGCGACCGGACAGGGCCCGGGGAGCTGTTTTTT
d_gene: TRBD1
j_gene: TRBJ2-2
len: 14
v_gene: TRBV7-7
abundance: NA

CDR3aa: CASSPQGYNQPQHF
CDR3nt: TGTGCCAGCTCGCCCCAGGGCTACAATCAGCCCCAGCATTTT
d_gene: NA
j_gene: TRBJ1-5
len: 14
v_gene: TRBV18
abundance: NA

CDR3aa: CASRFRTGIDTQYF
CDR3nt: TGTGCCAGCAGGTTTCGGACAGGGATAGATACGCAGTATTTT
d_gene: TRBD1
j_gene: TRBJ2-3
len: 14
v_gene: TRBV2
abundance: NA

CDR3aa: CASSFYVRRVSSYNEQFF
CDR3nt: TGTGCCAGCAGTTTTTATGTACGGCGGGTGAGCTCCTACAATGAGCAGTTCTTC
d_gene: NA
j_gene: TRBJ2-1
len: 18
v_gene: TRBV28
abundance: NA

CDR3aa: CASSYPAGEQYF
CDR3nt: TGTGCCAGCAGTTACCCAGCGGGGGAGCAGTACTTC
d_gene: TRBD2
j_gene: TRBJ2-7
len: 12
v_gene: TRBV7-2
abundance: NA

CDR3aa: CASSPRGGDGYTF
CDR3nt: TGTGCCAGCTCACCACGAGGAGGGGATGGCTACACCTTC
d_gene: NA
j_gene: TRBJ1-2
len: 13
v_gene: TRBV18
abundance: NA

CDR3aa: CASSPPPANYGYTF
CDR3nt: TGTGCCAGCTCACCCCCGCCAGCTAACTATGGCTACACCTTC
d_gene: NA
j_gene: TRBJ1-2
len: 14
v_gene: TRBV18
abundance: NA

CDR3aa: CASSQDRFAFGGEQYF
CDR3nt: TGCGCCAGCAGCCAAGATCGTTTCGCATTTGGCGGGGAGCAGTACTTC
d_gene: NA
j_gene: TRBJ2-7
len: 16
v_gene: TRBV4-1
abundance: NA

CDR3aa: CASSLVPRGRFNEQYF
CDR3nt: TGTGCCAGCAGCCTGGTCCCCCGGGGTAGGTTTAACGAGCAGTACTTC
d_gene: NA
j_gene: TRBJ2-7
len: 16
v_gene: TRBV11-2
abundance: NA

CDR3aa: CASTGRGSEAFF
CDR3nt: TGTGCCAGCACAGGCAGGGGCAGTGAAGCTTTCTTT
d_gene: NA
j_gene: TRBJ1-1
len: 12
v_gene: TRBV6-6
abundance: NA

CDR3aa: CASTRTGGYQETQYF
CDR3nt: TGCGCCAGCACAAGGACAGGGGGTTACCAAGAGACCCAGTACTTC
d_gene: TRBD1
j_gene: TRBJ2-5
len: 15
v_gene: TRBV23-1
abundance: NA

CDR3aa: CASSSGLARLQLGTDTQYF
CDR3nt: TGCGCCAGCAGCTCCGGACTAGCGCGGCTACAGTTGGGCACAGATACGCAGTATTTT
d_gene: TRBD2
j_gene: TRBJ2-3
len: 19
v_gene: TRBV5-1
abundance: NA

CDR3aa: CASLPSGNSYEQYF
CDR3nt: TGTGCCAGTCTCCCAAGCGGAAACTCCTACGAGCAGTACTTC
d_gene: NA
j_gene: TRBJ2-7
len: 14
v_gene: TRBV28
abundance: NA

CDR3aa: CASSERRSGSRYNEQFF
CDR3nt: TGTGCCAGCAGTGAAAGGAGAAGCGGGAGTCGGTACAATGAGCAGTTCTTC
d_gene: TRBD2
j_gene: TRBJ2-1
len: 17
v_gene: TRBV6-1
abundance: NA

CDR3aa: CASSPRPGTDYEQYF
CDR3nt: TGTGCCAGCTCACCTCGACCCGGGACAGACTACGAGCAGTACTTC
d_gene: TRBD1
j_gene: TRBJ2-7
len: 15
v_gene: TRBV18
abundance: NA

CDR3aa: CASGLAVDEQFF
CDR3nt: TGTGCCAGCGGGTTAGCGGTCGATGAGCAGTTCTTC
d_gene: NA
j_gene: TRBJ2-1
len: 12
v_gene: TRBV5-4
abundance: NA

CDR3aa: CASSLGAIPEQYF
CDR3nt: TGTGCCAGCAGTTTGGGGGCTATCCCGGAGCAGTACTTC
d_gene: NA
j_gene: TRBJ2-7
len: 13
v_gene: TRBV28
abundance: NA

CDR3aa: CASSFGGAADTQYF
CDR3nt: TGTGCCAGCAGCTTCGGGGGGGCGGCGGATACGCAGTATTTT
d_gene: TRBD2
j_gene: TRBJ2-3
len: 14
v_gene: TRBV7-2
abundance: once

CDR3aa: CASSSTGFEQFF
CDR3nt: TGTGCCAGCAGCTCGACAGGGTTTGAGCAGTTCTTC
d_gene: TRBD1
j_gene: TRBJ2-1
len: 12
v_gene: TRBV11-3
abundance: once

CDR3aa: CASSWGTGKETQYF
CDR3nt: TGTGCCAGCAGTTGGGGGACTGGAAAAGAGACCCAGTACTTC
d_gene: NA
j_gene: TRBJ2-5
len: 14
v_gene: TRBV6-5
abundance: NA

CDR3aa: CAWSYAGGLHTQYF
CDR3nt: TGTGCCTGGAGTTATGCGGGGGGGCTGCATACGCAGTATTTT
d_gene: TRBD2
j_gene: TRBJ2-3
len: 14
v_gene: TRBV30
abundance: few

CDR3aa: CASAHPGDYGYTF
CDR3nt: TGTGCCAGCGCTCATCCGGGGGACTATGGCTACACCTTC
d_gene: NA
j_gene: TRBJ1-2
len: 13
v_gene: TRBV5-4
abundance: NA

CDR3aa: CASSSDRGGNQPQHF
CDR3nt: TGTGCCAGCAGTTCCGACAGGGGGGGCAATCAGCCCCAGCATTTT
d_gene: TRBD1
j_gene: TRBJ1-5
len: 15
v_gene: TRBV7-8
abundance: NA

CDR3aa: CASSLRGGVAYQETQYF
CDR3nt: TGTGCCAGCAGCTTACGGGGAGGAGTGGCGTACCAAGAGACCCAGTACTTC
d_gene: NA
j_gene: TRBJ2-5
len: 17
v_gene: TRBV11-3
abundance: NA

CDR3aa: CASSPTGLPSMGKLFF
CDR3nt: TGTGCCAGCAGCCCGACGGGTCTGCCCTCGATGGGAAAACTGTTTTTT
d_gene: NA
j_gene: TRBJ1-4
len: 16
v_gene: TRBV7-2
abundance: NA

CDR3aa: CASSSEGATNYGYTF
CDR3nt: TGCGCCAGCAGCTCGGAGGGGGCGACTAACTATGGCTACACCTTC
d_gene: TRBD1
j_gene: TRBJ1-2
len: 15
v_gene: TRBV5-1
abundance: NA

CDR3aa: CASSQGRLAGATDTQYF
CDR3nt: TGCGCCAGCAGCCAAGGCCGACTAGCGGGGGCCACAGATACGCAGTATTTT
d_gene: TRBD2
j_gene: TRBJ2-3
len: 17
v_gene: TRBV4-1
abundance: few

CDR3aa: CASSMGQGANTGELFF
CDR3nt: TGTGCCAGTAGTATGGGACAGGGGGCGAACACCGGGGAGCTGTTTTTT
d_gene: TRBD1
j_gene: TRBJ2-2
len: 16
v_gene: TRBV19
abundance: NA

CDR3aa: CASSFDGPRGFYGGYTF
CDR3nt: TGCGCCAGCAGCTTTGATGGACCCAGGGGTTTCTACGGAGGCTACACCTTC
d_gene: NA
j_gene: TRBJ1-2
len: 17
v_gene: TRBV5-1
abundance: NA

CDR3aa: CASSEGLSTDTQYF
CDR3nt: TGTGCCAGCAGCGAGGGGTTGAGCACAGATACGCAGTATTTT
d_gene: NA
j_gene: TRBJ2-3
len: 14
v_gene: TRBV9
abundance: NA

CDR3aa: CAWSVVPGTYEQYF
CDR3nt: TGTGCCTGGAGTGTAGTTCCAGGGACCTACGAGCAGTACTTC
d_gene: NA
j_gene: TRBJ2-7
len: 14
v_gene: TRBV30
abundance: NA

CDR3aa: CSVPQGAGMEAFF
CDR3nt: TGCAGCGTTCCACAGGGGGCGGGTATGGAAGCTTTCTTT
d_gene: TRBD1
j_gene: TRBJ1-1
len: 13
v_gene: TRBV29-1
abundance: NA

CDR3aa: CASSLKGGPYEQYF
CDR3nt: TGTGCCAGCAGCTTGAAGGGGGGGCCCTACGAGCAGTACTTC
d_gene: NA
j_gene: TRBJ2-7
len: 14
v_gene: TRBV11-2
abundance: NA

CDR3aa: CASSVDSGTDTQYF
CDR3nt: TGTGCCAGCAGCGTAGATTCCGGTACAGATACGCAGTATTTT
d_gene: NA
j_gene: TRBJ2-3
len: 14
v_gene: TRBV9
abundance: NA

CDR3aa: CAWRTKGGRPIYGYTF
CDR3nt: TGTGCCTGGAGGACCAAGGGGGGGAGACCCATCTATGGCTACACCTTC
d_gene: NA
j_gene: TRBJ1-2
len: 16
v_gene: TRBV30
abundance: NA

CDR3aa: CASSLGQGGMNTEAFF
CDR3nt: TGCGCCAGCAGCCTGGGACAGGGCGGTATGAACACTGAAGCTTTCTTT
d_gene: TRBD1
j_gene: TRBJ1-1
len: 16
v_gene: TRBV5-1
abundance: once

CDR3aa: CASSWLGTEAFF
CDR3nt: TGTGCCAGTAGCTGGCTAGGTACTGAAGCTTTCTTT
d_gene: NA
j_gene: TRBJ1-1
len: 12
v_gene: TRBV19
abundance: NA

CDR3aa: CASSIGGALETQYF
CDR3nt: TGTGCCAGTAGTATTGGGGGGGCGTTGGAGACCCAGTACTTC
d_gene: NA
j_gene: TRBJ2-5
len: 14
v_gene: TRBV19
abundance: NA

CDR3aa: CASSSPGAFARKLFF
CDR3nt: TGTGCCAGCAGCTCCCCAGGGGCCTTCGCCCGAAAACTGTTTTTT
d_gene: NA
j_gene: TRBJ1-4
len: 15
v_gene: TRBV7-8
abundance: NA

CDR3aa: CASSVGTGGVYEQYF
CDR3nt: TGTGCCAGCAGCGTAGGGACAGGGGGCGTCTACGAGCAGTACTTC
d_gene: TRBD1
j_gene: TRBJ2-7
len: 15
v_gene: TRBV9
abundance: NA

CDR3aa: CASSQGATEAKNIQYF
CDR3nt: TGCGCCAGCAGCCAAGGGGCTACAGAAGCCAAAAACATTCAGTACTTC
d_gene: NA
j_gene: TRBJ2-4
len: 16
v_gene: TRBV4-1
abundance: NA

CDR3aa: CASSPGGSSYEQYF
CDR3nt: TGTGCCAGCAGCCCGGGGGGAAGCTCCTACGAGCAGTACTTC
d_gene: TRBD2
j_gene: TRBJ2-7
len: 14
v_gene: TRBV7-2
abundance: NA

CDR3aa: CASSLASGYEQYF
CDR3nt: TGTGCCAGCAGCTTGGCTAGCGGCTACGAGCAGTACTTC
d_gene: TRBD2
j_gene: TRBJ2-7
len: 13
v_gene: TRBV5-5
abundance: NA

CDR3aa: CASSLEGTSGFGEQFF
CDR3nt: TGCGCCAGCAGCTTGGAAGGGACTAGCGGTTTCGGTGAGCAGTTCTTC
d_gene: TRBD2
j_gene: TRBJ2-1
len: 16
v_gene: TRBV5-1
abundance: once

CDR3aa: CASSTGQTEAFF
CDR3nt: TGTGCCAGTTCGACGGGACAGACTGAAGCTTTCTTT
d_gene: TRBD1
j_gene: TRBJ1-1
len: 12
v_gene: TRBV28
abundance: NA

CDR3aa: CASSLAGIASEAFF
CDR3nt: TGTGCCAGCAGCTTGGCAGGGATCGCCTCTGAAGCTTTCTTT
d_gene: NA
j_gene: TRBJ1-1
len: 14
v_gene: TRBV11-2
abundance: NA

CDR3aa: CASSQASGIDTQYF
CDR3nt: TGCGCCAGCAGCCAAGCTAGCGGGATAGATACGCAGTATTTT
d_gene: TRBD2
j_gene: TRBJ2-3
len: 14
v_gene: TRBV4-1
abundance: NA

CDR3aa: CASSYEGRGGPQHF
CDR3nt: TGTGCCAGCAGTTACGAGGGGCGGGGGGGGCCCCAGCATTTT
d_gene: NA
j_gene: TRBJ1-5
len: 14
v_gene: TRBV6-5
abundance: NA

CDR3aa: CASSPGQGDTGELFF
CDR3nt: TGTGCCAGCAGCCCGGGACAGGGGGACACCGGGGAGCTGTTTTTT
d_gene: TRBD1
j_gene: TRBJ2-2
len: 15
v_gene: TRBV5-4
abundance: NA

CDR3aa: CASSGVGPGNTIYF
CDR3nt: TGTGCCAGTAGTGGTGTGGGGCCTGGAAACACCATATATTTT
d_gene: NA
j_gene: TRBJ1-3
len: 14
v_gene: TRBV19
abundance: NA

CDR3aa: CASRLAGGQETQYF
CDR3nt: TGTGCCAGCAGACTAGCGGGGGGGCAAGAGACCCAGTACTTC
d_gene: TRBD2
j_gene: TRBJ2-5
len: 14
v_gene: TRBV6-1
abundance: NA

CDR3aa: CARGATNEKLFF
CDR3nt: TGTGCCCGGGGGGCAACTAATGAAAAACTGTTTTTT
d_gene: NA
j_gene: TRBJ1-4
len: 12
v_gene: TRBV2
abundance: NA

CDR3aa: CASSFSRQTNTEAFF
CDR3nt: TGTGCCAGCAGCTTTTCGCGACAGACGAACACTGAAGCTTTCTTT
d_gene: NA
j_gene: TRBJ1-1
len: 15
v_gene: TRBV7-2
abundance: NA

CDR3aa: CASSKGGTAGGSNEQFF
CDR3nt: TGCGCCAGCAGCAAGGGAGGGACAGCGGGAGGTTCGAATGAGCAGTTCTTC
d_gene: TRBD2
j_gene: TRBJ2-1
len: 17
v_gene: TRBV5-1
abundance: NA

CDR3aa: CASRPGGARGYTF
CDR3nt: TGTGCCAGCAGACCTGGGGGGGCAAGGGGCTACACCTTC
d_gene: NA
j_gene: TRBJ1-2
len: 13
v_gene: TRBV25-1
abundance: NA